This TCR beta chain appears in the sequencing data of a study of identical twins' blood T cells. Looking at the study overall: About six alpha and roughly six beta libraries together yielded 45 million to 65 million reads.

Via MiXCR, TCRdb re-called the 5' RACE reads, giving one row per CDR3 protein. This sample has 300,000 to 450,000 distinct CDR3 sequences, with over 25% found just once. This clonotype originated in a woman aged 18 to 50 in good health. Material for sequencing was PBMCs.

The CDR3 loop is CSVGAGGKNTIYF. The CDR3, as DNA: TGCAGCGTTGGGGCAGGTGGTAAAAACACCATATATTTT. V is TRBV29-1 and J is TRBJ1-3; D not resolved. Germline V gives CDR1 SQVTM, CDR2 ANQGSEA. Trimming removed 4 bases at V and 6 bases at J, with 13 bases between. This CDR3 has 13 residues.